The T cell receptor (beta chain) described here comes from a study of T cells expressing NK-cell markers. Whole-study context: Out of eight donors sequenced, seven tested HCMV-seropositive and the remaining one seronegative.

TCRdb reprocessed the 5' RACE reads; each CDR3 protein has one entry and no DNA is given. Here the sample table reports roughly 150,000 distinct CDR3 sequences. Germline values: CDR1 SGHAT, CDR2 FQNNGV. This CDR3 comprises 16 residues. To note about this clonotype: Its antigen is currently unknown.

Study-level points and caveats: As a fraction of CD8+ T cells, dominant NKG2C+ clonotypes reached about 1.0-8% in 5 to 7 donors. One observes that, in a handful of donors, these clonotypes were also the leading ones within the CD3+CD56-NKG2C+ fraction.

The sequence came from a man aged 18 to 69 in good health. The chain recombines TRBV11-2 with TRBJ2-3; TCRdb selects TRBD1, and the lack of DNA leaves this call unchecked. The sequenced sample was blood T cells: a sorted CD56 or NKG2C T cell subset, CD4+ or CD8+ T cells, or bulk PBMC T cells (not recorded which). The CDR3 spells CASSFYRERGTDTQYF.